The TCR beta chain under discussion was sequenced for a study of human T cells and chemical hapten exposure. The overall study: Sensitizing treatment utilized 2% DPC over a roughly 2 cm by roughly 2 cm portion of upper inner arm skin. Study-wide points: No alteration of TCRs above 1 in 1000 frequency was seen with DPC sensitization.

This clonotype was counted a few times. What it binds is not known. This CDR3 comprises 14 residues. V was clipped by 6 bases and J by 6 bases; unmatched bases: 6. Germline V gene data show CDR1 as MNHNY and CDR2 as SVGAGI (reference sequence). In the original workflow: Counting gave a median of roughly 97,000 TCRs per sample, with values ranging from about 23,224 to 750,000. TCRdb independently ran MiXCR on the RACE reads; one entry per CDR3 protein. The V and J calls and clone size are TCRdb's, not the authors'. The table records around 350,000 distinct CDR3 sequences, roughly 6% of them present only once. Indicated time point: pre-sensitization, week 0. The treatment here: therapeutic diphenylcyclopropenone sensitization with weekly scalp DPC. The study enrolled 18 to 70-year-old alopecia patients suitable for DPC.

V and J are TRBV6-6 and TRBJ1-1; 11 bases fit TRBD1. The clonotype was recovered from a woman under 30 with alopecia areata. Some clones in this sample may be carry-over from other donors' samples. Sequenced material: whole blood, taken in connection with sensitization to the hapten diphenylcyclopropenone (DPC). CDR3 region: CASRRGQGAPEAFF. CDR3 DNA sequence: TGTGCCAGCAGGCGCGGACAGGGGGCCCCTGAAGCTTTCTTT.